These 20 T cell receptor beta chains came from one sample sequenced in a study of OX40 agonist ivuxolimab in advanced cancers. Method: immunoSEQ multiplex PCR; TCRdb's copy keeps in-frame clones and lacks some. The repertoire consists of 85,000 to 90,000 clones, with around 90% occurring once and the leading ten covering more than 0.95%. The sequencing used CD4+ or CD8+ T cells sorted from blood, collected in a trial of the OX40 agonist ivuxolimab. The receptors derive from an adult with an advanced solid tumor such as melanoma, head and neck, liver or kidney cancer.

In its sample, this clone was seen once. The chain combines TRBV5-1 with TRBJ2-1; 8 bases agree with TRBD1. V gave up 0 bases and J gave up 6 bases; unmatched junction bases: 5. The CDR3 totals 15 residues. Looked up from germline, CDR1 is SGHRS and CDR2 is YFSETQ. The chain's CDR3 is CASSLDGGTGNEQFF. In nucleotides, the CDR3 is TGCGCCAGCAGCTTGGATGGGGGGACAGGCAATGAGCAGTTCTTC.

The rearrangement links TRBV19 to TRBJ2-1; the D is unclear. CDR1 and CDR2 (germline): LNHDA, SQIVND (reference sequence). The CDR3 is made up of 13 amino acids. Trimming pared 3 bases from V and 9 bases from J, leaving 12 bases between. CDR3 nucleotides: TGTGCCAGTAGTATCGCCCAGGTCAGTGAGCAGTTCTTC. This encodes CASSIAQVSEQFF.

The chain recombines TRBV5-1 with TRBJ2-7, with a tentative D call TRBD1 (6 bases). Germline V CDR1 and CDR2: SGHRS, YFSETQ. The CDR3 consists of 12 residues. Trimming left V 1 base short and J 7 bases short, with 9 bases between. Here the CDR3 reads CASSLQGWEQYF. The CDR3 nucleotides read TGCGCCAGCAGCTTGCAGGGGTGGGAGCAGTACTTC.

In the case of this clone: The junction and the germline gene differ at one end; a read error may be behind it. The chain combines TRBV7-7 with TRBJ2-5; 14 bases align to TRBD2. This CDR3 is 15 amino acids long. Germline lookup yields CDR1 SSHAT and CDR2 FNYEAQ (reference sequence). Written as DNA, the CDR3 is TGTGCTAGCAGCGGGGGACTAGCGGGAGTAGAGACCCAGTACTTC. It encodes CASSGGLAGVETQYF.

The genes are TRBV28 and TRBJ1-1; D unresolved. The CDR3 has 15 amino acids. The V and J ends lost 1 base and 0 bases respectively, with 9 bases between them. Germline V gene sequence: CDR1 MDHEN, CDR2 SYDVKM. This CDR3 reads CASSLYGQMNTEAFF. The CDR3, as DNA: TGTGCCAGCAGTTTATATGGGCAGATGAACACTGAAGCTTTCTTT.

CDR3 amino acids: CASSRYGPFEAFF. The CDR3 DNA follows: TGTGCCAGCAGCCGATATGGCCCCTTTGAAGCTTTCTTT. J is TRBJ1-1 and V is TRBV7-3, with D hard to call. V lost 5 bases and J lost 7, with 14 bases in between. The CDR3 spans 13 residues. Germline CDR1 SGHTA, CDR2 FQGTGA. The variable domain in full, completed from reference TRBV7-3 and TRBJ1-1, reads GAGVSQTPSNKVTEKGKYVELRCDPISGHTALYWYRQSLGQGPEFLIYFQGTGAADDSGLPNDRFFAVRPEGSVSTLKIQRTERGDSAVYLCASSRYGPFEAFFGQGTRLTVV.

The V and J genes are TRBV27 and TRBJ2-2; TRBD1 matches 7 bases. The CDR3 runs to 18 residues. The V gene's germline CDR1 is MNHEY and CDR2 SMNVEV (reference sequence). Unmatched junction bases numbered 18, after V lost 5 bases and J lost 6 bases. CDR3 amino acids: CASSTPLGGAERPGELFF. Written as DNA, the CDR3 is TGTGCCAGCAGTACCCCGTTAGGGGGCGCAGAAAGGCCCGGGGAGCTGTTTTTT.

The V gene is TRBV7-3, the J gene TRBJ1-5; D is ambiguous. The germline V gene encodes CDR1 SGHTA and CDR2 FQGTGA. This CDR3 contains 13 residues. V was clipped by 1 base and J by 5 bases, with 6 bases between them. CDR3 coding DNA: TGTGCCAGCAGCTTAAACGGATATCAGCCCCAGCATTTT. The encoded protein is CASSLNGYQPQHF.

The chain recombines TRBV5-1 with TRBJ1-4; D is ambiguous. CDR3 length: 16 amino acids. Trimming removed 4 bases from V and 2 bases from J, with 15 bases in between. CDR1 and CDR2 (germline): SGHRS, YFSETQ. The CDR3 region is CASSDPSSETNEKLFF. The DNA for the CDR3 is TGCGCCAGCAGCGATCCGAGCTCAGAGACTAATGAAAAACTGTTTTTT.

This chain links TRBV18 with TRBJ2-3; 9 nucleotides agree with TRBD2. J lost 6 bases, V lost 5 bases, and 6 bases had no gene match. The length of the CDR3 is 14 residues. Germline-derived CDR1 and CDR2 are KGHSH and LQKENI. CDR3 sequence: CASSTIAGADTQYF. DNA of the CDR3: TGTGCCAGCTCAACCATAGCGGGAGCCGATACGCAGTATTTT.

The chain couples TRBV19 to TRBJ1-5, with D tentatively TRBD1 (6 bases). The CDR3 runs 17 residues. V lost 3 bases and J 2 bases, leaving 17 bases between the germline ends. Germline-derived CDR1 and CDR2 are LNHDA and SQIVND (reference sequence). CDR3 nucleotides: TGTGCCAGTAGTATCCTAGATCCCTGGACAGGCAATCAGCCCCAGCATTTT. This gives the protein CASSILDPWTGNQPQHF.

V and J are TRBV9 and TRBJ1-1, with D perhaps TRBD1 (6 bases). The CDR3 length is 13 residues. Trimming took off 3 bases at V and 8 bases at J, with 14 bases between the two ends. Per germline, CDR1 SGDLS and CDR2 YYNGEE. The CDR3 nucleotides are TGTGCCAGCAGCGGGGTGACGGGGGGCGAAGCTTTCTTT. As protein: CASSGVTGGEAFF.

The rearrangement joins TRBV6-5 to TRBJ2-7; D is ambiguous. Germline CDR1 is MNHEY and CDR2 is SVGAGI. The CDR3 is 15 amino acids. The germline V and J ends were trimmed by 1 base and 2 bases, with 12 bases remaining between them. CDR3 amino acids: CASSYFSGPTYEQYF. The CDR3 DNA is TGTGCCAGCAGTTACTTCTCCGGGCCGACCTACGAGCAGTACTTC.

The chain couples TRBV7-6 to TRBJ1-1; 10 nucleotides match TRBD1. V was clipped by 10 bases and J by 5 bases; unmatched bases: 10. Germline CDR1 is SGHVS and CDR2 is FNYEAQ. CDR3 size: 14 residues. As DNA, the CDR3 is TGTGCCATTGGGTGGACAGGGGGTCGGACTGAAGCTTTCTTT. Residues: CAIGWTGGRTEAFF.

The rearrangement links TRBV4-2 to TRBJ2-3, with 8 positions matching TRBD2. This CDR3 region has 18 residues. Germline lookup yields CDR1 LGHNA and CDR2 YNFKEQ. The ends lost 4 bases at V and 0 bases at J; junction bases unmatched: 12. CDR3 amino acids: CASSPGLGSLDSTDTQYF. The CDR3 region has the DNA TGTGCCAGCAGCCCGGGACTAGGGTCCCTAGACAGCACAGATACGCAGTATTTT.

The rearrangement uses TRBV23-1 and TRBJ2-7, with 9 positions matching TRBD2. TRBV23-1 is known as an ORF, though its function is uncertain. With 0 bases clipped from V and 2 bases from J, the junction kept 2 bases outside the gene matches. The CDR3 is made up of 15 amino acids. CDR3 residues: CASSQSSGRTYEQYF. The CDR3 DNA is TGCGCCAGCAGTCAATCAAGCGGGAGGACCTACGAGCAGTACTTC.

V and J are TRBV11-2 and TRBJ1-1; no clear D. V was pared by 5 bases and J by 1 base, with 8 bases between. Germline CDR1 is SGHAT and CDR2 is FQNNGV. The CDR3 consists of 13 residues. CDR3 sequence (DNA): TGTGCCAGCAGCCTCCGAAGGAACACTGAAGCTTTCTTT. As protein: CASSLRRNTEAFF.

This chain links TRBV11-3 with TRBJ2-1; 14 positions match TRBD2. The CDR3 is 14 residues long. Per germline, CDR1 SGHNT and CDR2 YENEEA. After removal of 5 bases from V and 12 bases from J, the junction contained 6 bases not matched to a gene. For the CDR3, the DNA is TGTGCCAGCAGCCCCGGGACTAGCGGGAGTGTGCAGTTCTTC. Protein sequence: CASSPGTSGSVQFF.

The rearrangement joins TRBV19 to TRBJ2-1; D is uncertain. Per the germline V gene, CDR1 is LNHDA and CDR2 is SQIVND (reference sequence). With 4 bases removed from V and 2 bases from J, the gap between germline ends came to 12 bases. CDR3 length: 15 residues. The DNA of the CDR3 is TGTGCCAGTAGTACTGCTGTAGCCGCCTACAATGAGCAGTTCTTC. It encodes CASSTAVAAYNEQFF.

The chain joins TRBV6-7 to TRBJ2-4; TRBD2 is a possible D gene (5 bases). TRBV6-7 is designated an ORF whose function remains uncertain. Trimming shortened V by 0 bases and J by 0 bases, and 9 bases separated the two germline ends. The CDR3 is 16 amino acids. The DNA for the CDR3 is TGTGCCAGCAGTTACTCGCGGGCCGAAGCCAAAAACATTCAGTACTTC. Translating it yields CASSYSRAEAKNIQYF.